This TCR beta chain appears in the sequencing data of a study of cytomegalovirus exposure and HLA in healthy donors. Study in general: Tens of millions of unique TCRs from HLA-typed donors were held in an early release of data. Overall study results and limits: Later analysis associated a missense DCLRE1C variant with TCR beta V- and J-gene trimming. Association with HLA alleles at 0.05 false discovery rate was found for 16,951 TCR beta sequences in a later analysis. In an earlier analysis, in some 500 donors, most V segments appeared productive either ~87% or ~30% of the time.

Note on this clone: Its antigen is undetermined.

V was pared by 1 base and J by 5 bases, with 11 bases of the junction left unmatched. There are 18 residues in the CDR3. The germline V gene has CDR1 SGHTA and CDR2 FQGNSA. Both 60 Vbeta primers and 13 Jbeta primers went into the PCR. This table comes from immunoSEQ multiplex PCR, and its TCRdb copy is limited to in-frame clones, with some not included. The sample carries under 200,000 clones, roughly 67% recorded once. This sequence joins TRBV7-2 and TRBJ2-5, with 12 bases aligning to TRBD2. This clonotype was sampled from a woman aged 18-29 years in good health and CMV-seropositive. The sequencing sample was made of PBMCs. Written as DNA, the CDR3 is TGTGCCAGCAGCTTAGTAGGGACACTAGCGGGGGGCGGGGAGACCCAGTACTTC. Amino acids: CASSLVGTLAGGGETQYF.